The 19 T cell receptor beta chains below were found in one sample sequenced in a study of T-cell memory formation after mild COVID-19. TCRdb recomputed calls from the 5' RACE reads with MiXCR, one row per CDR3 protein. The sample yields around 300,000 distinct CDR3 sequences, over 10% seen once. Sequences were obtained from PBMCs or a T cell subset sorted from them (not recorded which). Receptors originate from a man aged 18 to 35 who had mild COVID-19 (a few samples of this study predate the infection). Cell type and time point are not known.

Only a few counts were recorded for this clonotype. V and J are TRBV20-1 and TRBJ2-7, with D unresolved. V lost 3 bases and J 4 bases, leaving 16 bases between the germline ends. CDR3 length equals 14 residues. Germline CDR1 and CDR2: DFQATT and SNEGSKA (reference sequence). Here the CDR3 reads CSASQVNLHYEQYV. CDR3 in DNA: TGCAGTGCTAGTCAGGTTAACCTCCATTACGAGCAGTACGTC.

This chain joins TRBV2 and TRBJ2-2; 7 bases align to TRBD1. Germline V gene data show CDR1 as SNHLY and CDR2 as FYNNEI. The CDR3 runs 14 residues. J lost 6 bases, V lost 4 bases, and 5 bases had no gene match. For the CDR3, the DNA is TGTGCCAGCAGTGGAGGGGGCGGACCCGGGGAGCTGTTTTTT. Translation gives CASSGGGGPGELFF.

The chain combines TRBV5-6 with TRBJ2-3; 11 bases line up with TRBD2. The CDR3 totals 16 residues. J lost 2 bases, V lost 4 bases, and 6 bases had no gene match. Germline V gene data show CDR1 as SGHDT and CDR2 as YYEEEE. Written as DNA, the CDR3 is TGTGCCAGCAGCCCGGGACTAGCGGAGGACACAGATACGCAGTATTTT. This codes for CASSPGLAEDTDTQYF.

The V call is TRBV19, the J call TRBJ2-5; TRBD1 agrees at 8 bases. With 5 bases clipped from V and 5 bases from J, the junction kept 7 bases outside the gene matches. The CDR3 contains 14 residues. Germline CDR1 reads LNHDA; CDR2 reads SQIVND (reference sequence). The CDR3 DNA reads as TGTGCCAGTAGTGGTGGACAGGGCTGGGAGACCCAGTACTTC. Translation: CASSGGQGWETQYF.

In its sample, this clonotype was seen many times. The J gene is TRBJ2-2, the V gene TRBV4-1, with D perhaps given as TRBD1 or TRBD2 (5 bases each). Trimming left V 0 bases short and J 0 bases short, with 20 bases between. This CDR3 region has 20 residues. The V gene's germline CDR1 is MGHRA and CDR2 YSYEKL. The CDR3: CASSQEGDSSIPANTGELFF. CDR3 nucleotides: TGCGCCAGCAGCCAAGAGGGAGACAGTTCGATTCCGGCGAACACCGGGGAGCTGTTTTTT.

This clonotype was seen a few times. This chain links TRBV7-8 with TRBJ1-1; no reliable D call. V lost 5 bases to trimming and J lost 0 bases, with 13 bases between them. Germline-derived CDR1 and CDR2 are SGHVS and FQNEAQ. This CDR3 is 15 amino acids long. This CDR3 is CASSLSGRLNTEAFF. The CDR3 DNA follows: TGTGCCAGCAGCCTCTCCGGGAGGTTGAACACTGAAGCTTTCTTT.

This sequence joins TRBV6-5 and TRBJ1-2, with D perhaps TRBD1 (5 bases). CDR3 length: 13 amino acids. Germline lookup yields CDR1 MNHEY and CDR2 SVGAGI. Deletions cut 6 bases from V and 8 bases from J, with 16 bases between. CDR3 DNA: TGTGCCAGCAGCTTCCCGGGCGGGGGAGGCTACACCTTC. Protein sequence: CASSFPGGGGYTF.

The chain combines TRBV4-1 with TRBJ2-1, with TRBD1 matching 10 bases. This CDR3 comprises 16 residues. Germline values: CDR1 MGHRA, CDR2 YSYEKL. Trimming cost V 2 bases and J 9 bases; bases outside gene matches: 10. The CDR3 nucleotides are TGCGCCAGCAGCCAACGCGCCGGGACAGGGGCGAGTGAGCAGTTCTTC. Translated, it gives CASSQRAGTGASEQFF.

The chain joins TRBV6-5 to TRBJ1-3; tentatively, D is TRBD1 (5 bases). The CDR3 loop spans 13 amino acids. Trimming cost V 7 bases and J 8 bases, with 15 bases left between them. CDR1 is MNHEY, CDR2 SVGAGI, per germline. CDR3: CASKELGLDTIYF. Here the CDR3 DNA reads TGTGCCAGCAAGGAGTTGGGGCTTGACACCATATATTTT.

The gene calls are TRBV6-5 and TRBJ1-5, with D perhaps TRBD1 (6 bases). This CDR3 has 14 residues. V dropped 6 bases and J dropped 3 bases, with 12 bases sitting between them. Looked up from germline, CDR1 is MNHEY and CDR2 is SVGAGI. DNA for the CDR3: TGTGCCAGCAGCCAAACAGGGCCCAATCAGCCCCAGCATTTT. It codes for CASSQTGPNQPQHF.

This clonotype turned up a few times. The chain links TRBV7-9 to TRBJ2-2; the D is unclear. The CDR3 totals 12 residues. V was cut by 6 bases and J by 4 bases, with 6 bases left in between. The germline V gene encodes CDR1 SEHNR and CDR2 FQNEAQ (reference sequence). In nucleotides, the CDR3 is TGTGCCAGCAGTCCCGTCACCGGGGAGCTGTTTTTT. Translated: CASSPVTGELFF.

This clonotype appeared many times. The J gene is TRBJ2-1, the V gene TRBV12-3 or TRBV12-4; D could derive from TRBD1 or TRBD2 (5 bases each). The CDR3 spans 14 residues. Between the trimmed V and J ends, which lost 5 bases and 9 bases, there was a span of 17 bases. The CDR3: CASSRPPPGAEQFF. CDR3 coding DNA: TGTGCCAGCAGTCGCCCCCCCCCCGGGGCTGAGCAGTTCTTC.

The chain is built from TRBV2 and TRBJ2-3; 8 nucleotides line up with TRBD2. The length of the CDR3 is 13 residues. The germline V gene encodes CDR1 SNHLY and CDR2 FYNNEI. The junction had 7 bases not matched to a gene; V was cut back by 9 bases and J by 5 bases. The CDR3 nucleotides are TGTGCCAGAGCCGGGACTAGACGAGATACGCAGTATTTT. This codes for CARAGTRRDTQYF.

J is TRBJ1-1 and V is TRBV5-1; tentatively, D is TRBD1 (5 bases). V was shortened by 0 bases and J by 4 bases, with 13 bases between the two germline ends. The germline gives CDR1 SGHRS, CDR2 YFSETQ. This CDR3 contains 15 residues. CDR3 in DNA: TGCGCCAGCAGCTTGGGGTGGGGCGAGGTCACTGAAGCTTTCTTT. It specifies CASSLGWGEVTEAFF.

There are a few counts of this clonotype. The CDR3 coding sequence is TGTGCCAGCAGTCGGGACTTCTCGTCCCAGACCCAGTACTTC. Translating it yields CASSRDFSSQTQYF. This chain connects TRBV7-3 to TRBJ2-5, with a possible D match to TRBD2 (6 bases). Trimming took off 6 bases at V and 6 bases at J, with 17 bases between the two ends. Germline values: CDR1 SGHTA, CDR2 FQGTGA. This CDR3 has 14 residues.

This clonotype has ten or more counts. The rearrangement uses TRBV7-7 and TRBJ2-2, with 13 bases identical to TRBD2. Per the germline V gene, CDR1 is SSHAT and CDR2 is FNYEAQ (reference sequence). CDR3 size: 17 residues. V shed 4 bases and J 5 bases; nucleotides not matched to a gene: 7. The DNA for the CDR3 is TGTGCCAGCAGCTCCCCTGAGACTAGCGGGGGGACCGGGGAGCTGTTTTTT. Its protein is CASSSPETSGGTGELFF. The full variable domain, its missing parts supplied by reference TRBV7-7 and TRBJ2-2, is GAGVSQSPRYKVTKRGQDVTLRCDPISSHATLYWYQQALGQGPEFLTYFNYEAQPDKSGLPSDRFSAERPEGSISTLTIQRTEQRDSAMYRCASSSPETSGGTGELFFGEGSRLTVL.

This clonotype showed up many times. The rearrangement links TRBV6-2 or TRBV6-3 to TRBJ2-5; possibly TRBD1 or TRBD2 for D (6 bases each). The ends were cut back, 2 bases at V and 1 base at J, with 14 bases in the middle. Germline V gene sequence: CDR1 MNHEY, CDR2 SVGEGT. The CDR3 covers 16 residues. The CDR3 DNA sequence: TGTGCCAGCAGTTACGGCGCCGGGGGCCCCCAAGAGACCCAGTACTTC. Translating gives CASSYGAGGPQETQYF.

This clonotype was detected a few times. The rearrangement uses TRBV11-2 and TRBJ2-5, with 10 bases identical to TRBD2. The CDR3 has 15 amino acids. Germline V gives CDR1 SGHAT, CDR2 FQNNGV. V lost 3 bases and J lost 3; bases outside the gene matches: 4. The CDR3 region has the DNA TGTGCCAGCAGCTTCTCCAGCGGGGGGGAAGAGACCCAGTACTTC. Its protein product is CASSFSSGGEETQYF.

This clonotype turned up a few times. CDR3 protein: CASSAIGAGTQPQHF. DNA for the CDR3: TGTGCCAGCAGCGCCATTGGGGCAGGAACGCAGCCCCAGCATTTT. The chain uses TRBV7-9 and TRBJ1-5, with D perhaps TRBD1 (5 bases). CDR1 is SEHNR, CDR2 FQNEAQ, per germline (reference sequence). V lost 5 bases and J 7 bases, leaving 18 bases between the germline ends. The CDR3 has 15 amino acids.